This T cell receptor (beta chain) was recorded in a study of T cell responses to AZD1222 COVID-19 vaccine. Study results and limitations: The repertoires were collected only after the peak T cell response.

Concerning this clone: Its target is unknown.

Libraries were prepared by immunoSEQ multiplex PCR; TCRdb keeps only in-frame clonotypes and omits some of them. Among around 210,000 clones listed, approximately 94% were seen once. Losses at the gene ends were 1 base for V and 1 base for J; bases not matched to a gene: 3. The CDR3 totals 18 residues. CDR1 is SGHRS and CDR2 is YFSETQ in the germline V gene. The sequence derives from an adult who received the MenACWY meningococcal vaccine as a control. The specimen comprised peripheral blood, sampled 28 days after the second dose of the MenACWY control vaccine. This chain links TRBV5-1 with TRBJ2-2, with 14 bases lining up with TRBD2. Here the CDR3 DNA reads TGCGCCAGCAGCTTGAGGGGGACTAGCGGGAGGAACACCGGGGAGCTGTTTTTT. Its translation is CASSLRGTSGRNTGELFF.